The 23 T cell receptor beta chains below come from one sample, sequenced in a study of shared clonotypes between healthy human individuals. Some clones are missing from TCRdb's copy, which holds only in-frame ones; the method was immunoSEQ multiplex PCR. The table records about 460,000 clones, 77% of them present only once. The sequenced sample was PBMCs. These receptors originate from a woman aged 35 to 49 in good health. Some clones in this sample may be carry-over from other donors' samples.

The J gene is TRBJ1-2, the V gene TRBV4-2; D is possibly TRBD1 (6 bases). V shed 0 bases and J shed 4 bases, with 12 bases lying between them. This CDR3 spans 15 amino acids. Per germline, CDR1 LGHNA and CDR2 YNFKEQ. The CDR3 nucleotides read TGTGCCAGCAGCCAAGATCTGGGGGGCCTCTATGGCTACACCTTC. It yields the protein CASSQDLGGLYGYTF.

This clone was recorded a few times. V and J are TRBV6-1 and TRBJ2-3; 9 bases fit TRBD1. V lost 11 bases, J lost 2 bases, and 8 bases stayed unmatched. Germline V gene sequence: CDR1 MNHNS, CDR2 SASEGT. The CDR3 runs 14 residues. CDR3 sequence (DNA): TGTGCCTCTAAGGGGGACAGGGACACAGATACGCAGTATTTT. This gives the protein CASKGDRDTDTQYF.

This chain uses TRBV27 with TRBJ1-4; maybe TRBD1 (5 bases). V lost 5 bases and J 7 bases, leaving 14 bases between the germline ends. This CDR3 is 14 amino acids long. In germline, CDR1 is MNHEY, CDR2 SMNVEV (reference sequence). The DNA for the CDR3 is TGTGCCAGCAGTCAACTCTACCAGGGTGAAAAACTGTTTTTT. It is translated as CASSQLYQGEKLFF.

The rearrangement uses TRBV27 and TRBJ2-7; TRBD2 matches 7 bases. This CDR3 contains 16 residues. Germline loops: CDR1 MNHEY, CDR2 SMNVEV (reference sequence). J was trimmed by 5 bases and V by 1 base; bases with no gene match: 11. CDR3 protein: CASSLLGGGGPHEQYF. In DNA form, the CDR3 reads TGTGCCAGCAGTTTATTGGGTGGGGGAGGGCCCCACGAGCAGTACTTC.

This clone was counted between two and nine times. V gene TRBV6-4 combines with J gene TRBJ2-3, with 7 bases fitting TRBD2. CDR3 size: 14 residues. The ends lost 4 bases at V and 2 bases at J; junction bases unmatched: 3. From germline, CDR1 is MRHNA and CDR2 SNTAGT. DNA for the CDR3: TGTGCCAGCAGTGGCGGGAGACACACAGATACGCAGTATTTT. This gives the protein CASSGGRHTDTQYF.

The chain uses TRBV2 and TRBJ1-4; TRBD1 matches at 9 bases. The CDR3 covers 15 residues. Germline V gene data show CDR1 as SNHLY and CDR2 as FYNNEI. With V trimmed by 6 bases and J by 1 base, 3 bases remained unmatched. The CDR3 loop reads CASRPGQGTNEKLFF. The CDR3 nucleotides are TGTGCCAGCAGGCCGGGACAGGGAACTAATGAAAAACTGTTTTTT.

This chain joins TRBV28 and TRBJ1-3, with TRBD1 matching over 7 bases. Germline CDR1 and CDR2: MDHEN and SYDVKM. With 2 bases clipped from V and 0 bases from J, the junction kept 1 base outside the gene matches. The CDR3 covers 15 residues. CDR3 region: CASSLEGASGNTIYF. The CDR3 DNA reads as TGTGCCAGCAGTTTAGAGGGGGCCTCTGGAAACACCATATATTTT.

V usage is TRBV7-8 and J usage is TRBJ2-1, with 8 bases fitting TRBD2. This CDR3 spans 14 amino acids. CDR1 is SGHVS, CDR2 FQNEAQ, per germline. V was clipped by 7 bases and J by 4 bases; unmatched bases: 6. DNA of the CDR3: TGTGCCAGCACCCGACTAGCGAGTTACAATGAGCAGTTCTTC. It is translated as CASTRLASYNEQFF.

The J gene is TRBJ1-1, the V gene TRBV6-1; 7 bases agree with TRBD1. With V trimmed by 6 bases and J by 5 bases, 6 bases remained unmatched. Germline CDR1 is MNHNS and CDR2 is SASEGT. CDR3 length equals 13 residues. CDR3: CASSTGVSTEAFF. DNA for the CDR3: TGTGCCAGCAGCACAGGGGTTTCGACTGAAGCTTTCTTT.

The rearrangement links TRBV27 to TRBJ2-7, with 8 bases that match TRBD1. Per the germline V gene, CDR1 is MNHEY and CDR2 is SMNVEV (reference sequence). This CDR3 contains 15 residues. V trimming: 2 bases; J trimming: 2 bases; junction bases outside the gene matches: 5. DNA for the CDR3: TGTGCCAGCAGTTTAGTGGCAGGGGGCGCCTACGAGCAGTACTTC. Translation: CASSLVAGGAYEQYF.

The rearrangement uses TRBV30 and TRBJ1-4, with a weak D call TRBD1 (6 bases). This CDR3 has 16 amino acids. Germline values: CDR1 GTSNPN, CDR2 SVGIG (reference sequence). The V end lost 3 bases, the J end lost 4 bases, and 18 bases lay between the germline ends. CDR3 sequence: CAWSPSLGGFNEKLFF. The CDR3 DNA reads as TGTGCCTGGAGCCCGTCCTTGGGGGGCTTTAATGAAAAACTGTTTTTT.

This chain uses TRBV2 with TRBJ2-1, with 8 bases matching TRBD1. In germline, CDR1 is SNHLY, CDR2 FYNNEI. J gave up 3 bases and V 5 bases, and 6 bases lay outside the gene matches. CDR3 length: 15 residues. The CDR3 sequence: CASSPRTGIYNEQFF. The CDR3 nucleotides read TGTGCCAGCAGTCCGAGGACAGGGATCTACAATGAGCAGTTCTTC.

CDR3 nucleotides: TGTGCCAGCAGCCATGGACAGGGGGCTAGGGAGCAGTACTTC. Protein: CASSHGQGAREQYF. This sequence joins TRBV7-9 and TRBJ2-7, with 11 bases fitting TRBD1. The germline V gene encodes CDR1 SEHNR and CDR2 FQNEAQ (reference sequence). This CDR3 comprises 14 residues. V gave up 5 bases and J gave up 7 bases; unmatched junction bases: 7.

The chain joins TRBV28 to TRBJ2-1; 7 bases are shared with TRBD2. CDR3 length equals 15 residues. The ends lost 6 bases at V and 2 bases at J; junction bases unmatched: 7. Germline V gene data show CDR1 as MDHEN and CDR2 as SYDVKM. This CDR3 is CASSPPSGAYNEQFF. Written as DNA, the CDR3 is TGTGCCAGCAGCCCTCCTAGCGGAGCCTACAATGAGCAGTTCTTC.

CDR3 in DNA: TGTGCCAGCAGCTTAGGACAAACGTTCCGCGGAGCTTTCTTT. Translating gives CASSLGQTFRGAFF. The chain recombines TRBV7-2 with TRBJ1-1; D uncertain. Germline assignment: CDR1 SGHTA and CDR2 FQGNSA. V lost 1 base and J lost 10, with 16 bases in between. This CDR3 region has 14 residues.

Notes on this clone: This may be a read error: a much more frequent sequence differs by one nucleotide. V usage is TRBV5-6 and J usage is TRBJ2-7; TRBD1 or TRBD2 may be the D gene (5 bases each). V was shortened by 4 bases and J by 4 bases, with 27 bases between the two germline ends. The germline gives CDR1 SGHDT, CDR2 YYEEEE. CDR3 length: 18 amino acids. The CDR3: CASSTETFRDPTVYEQYF. DNA for the CDR3: TGTGCCAGCAGCACGGAGACATTCCGGGACCCCACCGTATACGAGCAGTACTTC.

This clone was counted once. A far larger clone is off by one base, so a read error is likely. This CDR3 is also generated by other DNA sequences in the sample. The genes are TRBV30 and TRBJ2-3; D may correspond to TRBD1 or TRBD2 (6 bases each). The CDR3 is made up of 15 amino acids. Per germline, CDR1 GTSNPN and CDR2 SVGIG (reference sequence). CDR3 DNA sequence: TGTGCCTGGAGTCAGGAAACCGGGGGCACAGATACGCAGTACTTT. It codes for CAWSQETGGTDTQYF.

This clone appeared many times. The same CDR3 can be traced to other DNA sequences in this sample. The chain combines TRBV2 with TRBJ2-2; maybe TRBD2 (5 bases). The germline V gene encodes CDR1 SNHLY and CDR2 FYNNEI. The CDR3 totals 15 residues. Trimming removed 5 bases at V and 6 bases at J, with 16 bases between. The CDR3 DNA sequence: TGTGCCAGCAGTCCACCAGCAGCCGGGGCCGGGGAGCTGTTTTTT. It encodes CASSPPAAGAGELFF.

Comment on this clone: Sequence at one end of the junction differs from germline and may be a read error. The J gene is TRBJ2-1, the V gene TRBV5-1, with 13 bases fitting TRBD2. Germline assignment: CDR1 SGHRS and CDR2 YFSETQ. The CDR3 extends over 16 amino acids. In DNA, the CDR3 is TGCGCCCGCAGCTTGGCGGGACTAGCGGGATATAATGAGCAGTTCTTC. This gives the protein CARSLAGLAGYNEQFF.

The genes are TRBV30 and TRBJ1-5; the match to TRBD1 covers 12 bases. V shed 0 bases and J 7 bases; nucleotides not matched to a gene: 13. The CDR3 is 18 amino acids. CDR1 is GTSNPN and CDR2 is SVGIG in the germline V gene (reference sequence). The CDR3 sequence: CAWSVGTGGAFVPQPQHF. As DNA, the CDR3 is TGTGCCTGGAGTGTGGGGACAGGGGGCGCGTTTGTCCCCCAGCCCCAGCATTTT. Full variable domain (rest looked up from reference TRBV30 and TRBJ1-5): SQTIHQWPATLVQPVGSPLSLECTVEGTSNPNLYWYRQAAGRGLQLLFYSVGIGQISSEVPQNLSASRPQDRQFILSSKKLLLSDSGFYLCAWSVGTGGAFVPQPQHFGDGTRLSIL.

V is TRBV11-3 and J is TRBJ2-3; TRBD2 might be the D (5 bases). The V and J ends lost 1 base and 4 bases respectively, with 18 bases between them. The CDR3 length is 17 residues. Per the germline V gene, CDR1 is SGHNT and CDR2 is YENEEA. CDR3 sequence reads: CASSLGRWEKTPDTQYF. The CDR3 region has the DNA TGTGCCAGCAGCTTAGGGAGGTGGGAGAAAACTCCAGATACGCAGTATTTT.

With respect to this clone: A far bigger clonotype differs at one base, so this is likely a read error. The sample carries other DNA sequences with the same CDR3. This chain links TRBV7-9 with TRBJ2-5; 11 nucleotides match TRBD2. The end of the DNA aligns better with TRBJ2-7, so the J call may be wrong. The CDR3 spans 14 residues. Per germline, CDR1 SEHNR and CDR2 FQNEAQ (reference sequence). In DNA, the CDR3 is TGTGCCAGCAGTTTAGCCCTAGCGGGGGGCGAGCAGTACTTC. This codes for CASSLALAGGEQYF.

V gene TRBV27 combines with J gene TRBJ2-7; 11 bases fit TRBD1. The V gene's germline CDR1 is MNHEY and CDR2 SMNVEV (reference sequence). With 5 bases clipped from V and 4 bases from J, the junction kept 7 bases outside the gene matches. This CDR3 is built from 15 residues. The CDR3 bases are TGTGCCAGCAGTCCGGGGACAGGGGGAGAATACGAGCAGTACTTC. Residues: CASSPGTGGEYEQYF.